The rows below give T cell receptor beta chains drawn from one sample of a study of Ad26.COV2.S vaccination and SARS-CoV-2 variants. Assay: immunoSEQ multiplex PCR; the TCRdb copy retains only in-frame clones and omits some. The sample lists 400,000 to 450,000 clones; 80% to 95% were seen once. The source material was peripheral blood, sampled in a trial of Ad26.COV2.S vaccine versus placebo. Receptors were obtained from a person between 18 and 65 years old who received the Ad26.COV2.S COVID-19 vaccine or a placebo. Both conserved end residues are part of each CDR3. The order of the fields is V gene, CDR3 protein.

TRBV5-1 | CASSPGLYEQYF
TRBV28 | CASRTPGGRVGQPQHF
TRBV4-2 | CASSRGTGDLNTGELFF
TRBV7-9 | CASSPPQGLAGGLDEQFF
TRBV4-3 | CASSQEQGPETQYF
TRBV12-3/TRBV12-4 | CASSLPGNSPLHF
TRBV16 | CASSQSTRGEAFF
TRBV19 | CASSRTSGRPIEQFF
TRBV3-1/TRBV3-2 | CASSQAPRLASEQYF
TRBV7-2 | CASSFLGLAGENEQFF
TRBV29-1 | CSVGAQGPYGYTF
TRBV27 | CASSPQRETYNEQFF
TRBV9 | CASSVSGTVYEQYF
TRBV5-6 | CASSLGTLYNEQFF
TRBV7-8 | CASSLSQVNEQFF
TRBV19 | CASNPASGTNEQFF
TRBV15 | CATSRGTSSQPQHF
TRBV28 | CASSLVRRIGWDNQPQHF
TRBV5-5 | CASSSGQGNSPLHF
TRBV4-1 | CASSQRQGEGYEQYF
TRBV5-1 | CASSPPGGEKLFF
TRBV29-1 | CSVGDRAYNEQFF
TRBV7-9 | CASSHIGTDNSPLHF
TRBV5-5 | CASSPTGNQPQHF
TRBV19 | CASSSGTSDPYEQYF
TRBV5-1 | CASSLAAGRRAYEQYF
TRBV6-5 | CASRSGVYNEQFF
TRBV7-6 | CASSSRRGPRETQYF
TRBV7-8 | CASSLRGQGISSYEQYF
TRBV5-8 | CASGRQGANGANVLTF
TRBV7-9 | CASSLIAGTGLTYEQYF
TRBV11-1 | CASSQTPAEQFF
TRBV14 | CASSQGKGLRANEQFF
TRBV4-1 | CASSQDDRTNTEAFF
TRBV18 | CASSPYEGSAAEQYF
TRBV5-1 | CASSRGTRNYEQYF
TRBV5-1 | CASSLSGRARYEQFF
TRBV6-5 | CASSYGSGLGNTIYF
TRBV11-3 | CASSPRAGAVYEQYF
TRBV5-5 | CAESITGKGYTDTQYF
TRBV21-1 | CASSKNSNQPQHF
TRBV13 | CASSLRPSGGTGYEQYF
TRBV29-1 | CSARQGDRNNQPQHF
TRBV7-9 | CASRQGGSPVYGYTF
TRBV24-1 | CATSDFGQGKLFF